This is a list of T cell receptor beta chains from one sample in a study of blood T cell repertoires in COVID-19. The assay was immunoSEQ multiplex PCR, and TCRdb's table has in-frame clones only and misses some. The sample has about 480,000 clones, around 87% seen once. Source material: PBMCs or T cells enriched from blood (not recorded which). All receptors come from a woman aged 40 to 55 who had recovered from COVID-19. CDR3s include the opening cysteine and the closing phenylalanine or tryptophan. Each record gives: J gene, D gene, clone size, V gene, CDR3 protein, CDR3 DNA. D genes are given only for firm matches. The size entry is marked missing in some rows and otherwise reads once, few, many or a size class.

J: TRBJ1-1; D: TRBD1; size: .; V: TRBV5-1; CDR3: CASSWTGQVNTEAFF; DNA: TGCGCCAGCAGCTGGACGGGACAGGTGAACACTGAAGCTTTCTTT
J: TRBJ2-1; D: .; size: .; V: TRBV15; CDR3: CATSRRSYNEQFF; DNA: TGTGCCACCAGCAGAAGGAGCTACAATGAGCAGTTCTTC
J: TRBJ1-2; D: .; size: few; V: TRBV9; CDR3: CASSVTEGPYGYTF; DNA: TGTGCCAGCAGCGTAACGGAGGGTCCCTATGGCTACACCTTC
J: TRBJ2-5; D: .; size: .; V: TRBV7-6; CDR3: CASSLEVGSGTQYF; DNA: TGTGCCAGCAGCTTGGAAGTTGGGAGTGGGACCCAGTACTTC
J: TRBJ2-7; D: .; size: .; V: TRBV30; CDR3: CAWSVVQEQYF; DNA: TGTGCCTGGAGTGTAGTCCAGGAGCAGTACTTC
J: TRBJ1-3; D: .; size: once; V: TRBV28; CDR3: CASSFPSGNTIYF; DNA: TGTGCCAGCAGTTTCCCTTCTGGAAACACCATATATTTT
J: TRBJ1-4; D: .; size: .; V: TRBV4-1; CDR3: CASSQVDIQSPFF; DNA: TGCGCCAGCAGCCAGGTCGACATCCAAAGCCCGTTTTTT
J: TRBJ2-2; D: .; size: .; V: TRBV10-1; CDR3: CASRGTYTGELFF; DNA: TGCGCCAGCAGAGGGACTTACACCGGGGAGCTGTTTTTT
J: TRBJ1-1; D: TRBD1; size: once; V: TRBV5-1; CDR3: CASSLAAGTGTEAFF; DNA: TGCGCCAGCAGCTTGGCGGCCGGGACAGGGACCGAAGCTTTCTTT
J: TRBJ2-2; D: .; size: .; V: TRBV9; CDR3: CASSDRDTGELFF; DNA: TGTGCCAGCAGCGACCGGGACACCGGGGAGCTGTTTTTT